Sequencing of this T cell receptor (beta chain) was carried out in a study of shared clonotypes between healthy human individuals. General study findings and limits: For sorted subsets, rarefaction showed incomplete sequencing despite large depth. Limited genetic and exposure-history diversity came from having few donors. Blood was the only sampled material, and tissue repertoires likely differ.

Trimming stripped 2 bases from V and 4 bases from J, with 12 bases between. Germline CDR1 is MNHNS and CDR2 is SASEGT. This CDR3 comprises 15 residues. Genomic DNA per cell subset filled all wells of several immunoSEQ plates. The repertoire was sequenced with immunoSEQ multiplex PCR; TCRdb's copy has only in-frame clones and lacks some. The profile shows approximately 1,000,000 clones, roughly 80% of them singletons. Comment on this clone: Its specificity is not known.

This receptor was identified in a young man in good health. Some clones in this sample may be carry-over from other donors' samples. This chain uses TRBV6-1 with TRBJ2-1; TRBD2 might be the D (6 bases). Sequenced: memory CD4+ T cells from PBMCs. Subset here: CD45RA-negative fraction. This CDR3 reads CASSESRGTYNEQFF. The CDR3 DNA sequence: TGTGCCAGCAGTGAAAGCCGAGGGACTTACAATGAGCAGTTCTTC.